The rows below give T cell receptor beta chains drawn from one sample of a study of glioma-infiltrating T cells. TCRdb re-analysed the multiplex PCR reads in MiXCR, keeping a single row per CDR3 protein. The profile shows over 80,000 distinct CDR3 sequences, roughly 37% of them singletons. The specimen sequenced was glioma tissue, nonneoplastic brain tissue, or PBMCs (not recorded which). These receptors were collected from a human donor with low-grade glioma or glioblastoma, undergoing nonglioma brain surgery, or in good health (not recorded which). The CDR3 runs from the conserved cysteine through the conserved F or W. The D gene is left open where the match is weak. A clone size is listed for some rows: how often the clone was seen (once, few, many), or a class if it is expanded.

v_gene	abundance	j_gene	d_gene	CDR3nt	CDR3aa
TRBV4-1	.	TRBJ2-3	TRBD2	TGCGCCAGCAGCCGAGCGGGGACCACAGATACGCAGTATTTT	CASSRAGTTDTQYF
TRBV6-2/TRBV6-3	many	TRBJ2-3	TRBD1	TGTGCCAGCAGTTACCGGACAGGAGGAAGCACAGATACGCAGTATTTT	CASSYRTGGSTDTQYF
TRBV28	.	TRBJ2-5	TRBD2	TGTGCCAGCAGTTTGCGGCCGCCGTTAGCGGGGGGGCGCCAAGAGACCCAGTACTTC	CASSLRPPLAGGRQETQYF
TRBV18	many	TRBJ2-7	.	TGTGCCAGCTCACCCCCGACAGGACCCTACGAGCAGTACTTC	CASSPPTGPYEQYF
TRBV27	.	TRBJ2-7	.	TGTGCCAGCAGTTTAGGCAGGGTATACGATCAGTACTTC	CASSLGRVYDQYF
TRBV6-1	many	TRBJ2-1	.	TGTGCCAGCAGCATACCCGGGGGAGGCCATGAGCAGTTCTTC	CASSIPGGGHEQFF
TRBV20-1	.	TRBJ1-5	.	TGCAGTGCCACCGAAGCGGGAGTCTCTGAGACCCAGCATTTT	CSATEAGVSETQHF
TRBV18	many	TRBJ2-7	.	TGTGCCAGCTCACCGGGATCGACCCTCTACGAGCAGTACTTC	CASSPGSTLYEQYF
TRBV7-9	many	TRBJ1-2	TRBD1	TGTGCCAGCAGCTTAGAACAGGGGGTGTCTAATGGCTACACCTTC	CASSLEQGVSNGYTF
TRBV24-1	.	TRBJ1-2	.	TGTTCCACCAGTCCTATTAACTATGGCTACACCTTC	CSTSPINYGYTF
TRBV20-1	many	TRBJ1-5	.	TGCAGTGCTAGAGGGCAGAGTTATAGATTGAATCAGCCCCAGCATTTT	CSARGQSYRLNQPQHF
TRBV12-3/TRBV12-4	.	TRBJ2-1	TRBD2	TGTGCCAGCAGGCGGACTAGCGGGGGCTACAATGAGCAGTTCTTC	CASRRTSGGYNEQFF
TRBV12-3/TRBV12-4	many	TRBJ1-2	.	TGTGCCAGCAGTCGGGCCTCCTCAACATCTAACTATGGCTACACCTTC	CASSRASSTSNYGYTF
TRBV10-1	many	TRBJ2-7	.	TGCGCCAGCAGTGAGTCGCCAGGGAACGAGCAGTACTTC	CASSESPGNEQYF
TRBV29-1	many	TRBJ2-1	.	TGCAGCGTTGAAGGTAGAGGACGTTTCGTTGAGCAGTTCTTC	CSVEGRGRFVEQFF
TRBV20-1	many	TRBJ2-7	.	TGCAGTGCTAGCCCACAGGGAACCCCTAACTACGAGCAGTACTTC	CSASPQGTPNYEQYF
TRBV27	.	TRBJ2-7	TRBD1	TGTGCCGGCAGGAGAGGGACAGCTGCCTACGAGCAGTACTTC	CAGRRGTAAYEQYF
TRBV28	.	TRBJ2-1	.	TGTGCCTACAGTCCGGTCGAAAATGAGCAGTTCTTC	CAYSPVENEQFF
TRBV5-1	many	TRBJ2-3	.	TGCGCCAGCAGCTCCCCGACTCTTGGGGCAGATACGCAGTATTTT	CASSSPTLGADTQYF
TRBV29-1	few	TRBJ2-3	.	TGCAGCGTTGGGGGGTTCACAGATACGCAGTATTTT	CSVGGFTDTQYF
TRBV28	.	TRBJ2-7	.	TGTTCCAGCCAAATTCCCGGGGGATCCTACGAGAAGTACTTC	CSSQIPGGSYEKYF
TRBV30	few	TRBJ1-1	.	TGTGCCTGGAGTGTATCCTCCACTGAAGCTTTCTTT	CAWSVSSTEAFF
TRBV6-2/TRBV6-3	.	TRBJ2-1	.	TGTGCCAGCAGTTACACTAGCTGGAGGGGGCTTTACAATGAGCAGTTCTTC	CASSYTSWRGLYNEQFF
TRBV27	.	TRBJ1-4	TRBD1	TGTGCCAGCAACCCCTCAGGGGGAGGTGAAAGACTGTTTTTT	CASNPSGGGERLFF
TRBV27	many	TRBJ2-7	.	TGTGCCAGCAGGCGGAGGGGTGGTTCGGCCTACGAGCAGTACTTC	CASRRRGGSAYEQYF
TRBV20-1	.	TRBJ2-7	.	TGCAGTGCTAACGGAGGCGGGGACGAGCAGTACTTC	CSANGGGDEQYF
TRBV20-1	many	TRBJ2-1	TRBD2	TGCAGTGCTAGACCCCTAGCGGGAGAGGGCAATGAGCAGTTCTTC	CSARPLAGEGNEQFF
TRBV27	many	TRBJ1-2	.	TGTGCCAGCAGTTTATCGGGAGGAGGCTATGGCTACACCTTC	CASSLSGGGYGYTF
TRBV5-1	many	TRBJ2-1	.	TGCGCCAGCCACTCGGGGGATCGAGATGAGCAGTTCTTC	CASHSGDRDEQFF
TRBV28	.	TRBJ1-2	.	TGTGCAAGCAGCGAGGACCTAGCCTATGGCTACAACTTC	CASSEDLAYGYNF
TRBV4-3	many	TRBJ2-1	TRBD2	TGCGCCAGCAGCCAAGCCCACCCTCCAGGGCGGGAGGGCAATGAGCAGTTCTTC	CASSQAHPPGREGNEQFF
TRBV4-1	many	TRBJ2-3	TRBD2	TGCGCCAGCAGCCAAGGGGCTAGCGGGCTAGGCACAGATACGCAGTATTTT	CASSQGASGLGTDTQYF
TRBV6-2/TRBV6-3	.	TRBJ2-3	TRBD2	TGTGCCAGCAGTGAAGCGGGGGGGGGAGATACGCAGTATTTT	CASSEAGGGDTQYF
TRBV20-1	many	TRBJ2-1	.	TGCAGTGCTAGGACCTTCAAGGACTCCTACAATGAGCAGTTCTTC	CSARTFKDSYNEQFF
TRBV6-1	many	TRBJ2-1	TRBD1	TGTGCCACACTGACCGGGACAGGCAACAATGAGCAGTTCTTC	CATLTGTGNNEQFF
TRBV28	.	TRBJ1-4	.	TGTGCCAGCATTTTTTACAGGAAAGGACTTTTTTTT	CASIFYRKGLFF
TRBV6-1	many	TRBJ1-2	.	TGTGCCAGCTCCCGTACTTCAGGGCTTCCCCTCGGAGGCTACACCTTC	CASSRTSGLPLGGYTF
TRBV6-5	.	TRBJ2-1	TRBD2	TGTGCCAGCAAAGTAGCGGGGGGGCCGGGCAATGAGCAGTTCTTC	CASKVAGGPGNEQFF
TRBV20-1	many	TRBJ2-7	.	TGCAGTGCTTCGCGGCCGCAAACCTACGAGCAGTACTTC	CSASRPQTYEQYF
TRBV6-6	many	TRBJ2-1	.	TGTGCCAGCAGTTACAGGTCCTACAATGAGCAGTTCTTC	CASSYRSYNEQFF